This paragraph reports one T cell receptor beta chain. As originally analysed: Estimates of nucleated cell counts were drawn from the amplification of reference gene primers. The assay was immunoSEQ multiplex PCR, and TCRdb's table has in-frame clones only and misses some. V and J calls plus clone size are reproduced from that table; the DNA served to infer D and trimming. This table holds hundreds of thousands of clones, roughly 83% found once. The V gene lost 0 bases and the J gene lost 8 bases, with 9 bases spanning the gap. Germline-derived CDR1 and CDR2 are LGHNA and YNFKEQ. The CDR3 consists of 13 residues. These data belong to a study of blood T cell repertoires in COVID-19. Study-wide background: Samples taken during acute and convalescent COVID-19 were collected in the United States, Italy and Spain.

The rearrangement links TRBV4-2 to TRBJ2-3; TRBD1 might be the D (5 bases). Input material: peripheral blood. The source is a man aged 40-49 years with acute or convalescent COVID-19. As DNA, the CDR3 is TGTGCCAGCAGCCAAGAACTGGGGCGTACGCAGTATTTT. Protein sequence: CASSQELGRTQYF.